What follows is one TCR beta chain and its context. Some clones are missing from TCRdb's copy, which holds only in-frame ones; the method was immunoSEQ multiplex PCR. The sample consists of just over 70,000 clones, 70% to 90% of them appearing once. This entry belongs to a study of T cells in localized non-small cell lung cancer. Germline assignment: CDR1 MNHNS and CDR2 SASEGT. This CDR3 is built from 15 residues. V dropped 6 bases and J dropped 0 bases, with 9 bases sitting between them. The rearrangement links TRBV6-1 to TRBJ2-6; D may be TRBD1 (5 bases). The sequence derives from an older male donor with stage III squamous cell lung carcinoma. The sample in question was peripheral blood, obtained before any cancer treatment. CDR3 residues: CASRRQLSGANVLTF. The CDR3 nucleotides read TGTGCCAGCAGACGACAGCTCTCTGGGGCCAACGTCCTGACTTTC.